This TCR beta chain was identified during a study of blood T cells in healthy people across ages. With a J-beta primer mix and a sample-barcoded 5' primer, a second PCR ran roughly 7 to 11 cycles. TCRdb re-called the 5' RACE reads with MiXCR, one entry per CDR3 protein. The table has about 1,500,000 distinct CDR3 sequences, approximately 30% seen once. The specimen sequenced was blood. This receptor was identified in a woman under 40 in good health.

The CDR3 DNA reads as TGTGCCAGCAGCCTGACAGGAGCAAGGTACGAGCAGTACTTC. Its translation is CASSLTGARYEQYF. The V call is TRBV5-5, the J call TRBJ2-7, with D possibly TRBD1 on 6 matching bases. This CDR3 is built from 14 residues. Between the trimmed V and J ends, which lost 4 bases and 4 bases, there was a span of 15 bases. CDR1 and CDR2 (germline): SGHKS, YYEKEE (reference sequence).